Described below is a single TCR beta chain sequence and its context. This record comes from a study of blood T cell repertoires in COVID-19. In the authors' workflow: Reference gene primers were amplified, and this amplification served to estimate nucleated cell counts. Produced via immunoSEQ multiplex PCR; TCRdb's table is partial and in-frame only. For V, J and clone size, that table is used; D and trimming come from the DNA. This table has more than 150,000 clones, about nine tenths appearing once. The length of the CDR3 is 15 residues. The germline gives CDR1 LGHDT, CDR2 YNNKEL (reference sequence). The V and J ends lost 0 bases and 4 bases respectively, with 12 bases between them. In Cohort 3, a recovered donor had either two negative PCRs, clearance, or symptom resolution.

The receptor was isolated from a woman aged 30 to 39 who had recovered from COVID-19. Sequenced sample: PBMCs or T cells enriched from blood (not recorded which). V and J are TRBV3-1 (or the pseudogene TRBV3-2) and TRBJ1-2; TRBD1 is a possible D gene (6 bases). The CDR3 coding sequence is TGTGCCAGCAGCCAAGATTTCCAGGGGCTCTATGGCTACACCTTC. As protein: CASSQDFQGLYGYTF.